What follows are 13 T cell receptor beta chains derived from one specimen sequenced in a study of shared clonotypes between healthy human individuals. Here immunoSEQ multiplex PCR was the method, and the copy in TCRdb shows in-frame clones only, minus some. Of around 2.3 million clones listed, almost 96% are singletons. Sample: naive CD4+ T cells sorted from blood. Subset specified: CD45RA+ positively selected. The receptors here all came from a man aged 18 to 29 in good health.

This clone was detected once. The chain links TRBV27 to TRBJ1-1, with D perhaps TRBD1 (6 bases). Germline CDR1 MNHEY, CDR2 SMNVEV (reference sequence). V was trimmed by 5 bases and J by 3 bases, leaving 19 bases between them. CDR3 length: 16 residues. The CDR3 reads CASSRGTGRGDTEAFF. Written as DNA, the CDR3 is TGTGCCAGCAGTAGGGGGACGGGTAGGGGTGACACTGAAGCTTTCTTT.

Concerning this clone: The same CDR3 can be traced to other DNA sequences in this sample. The chain couples TRBV5-1 to TRBJ2-3, with 10 positions matching TRBD2. V dropped 0 bases and J dropped 3; count of bases not matched to a gene: 1. The CDR3 runs 15 residues. Germline V gene data show CDR1 as SGHRS and CDR2 as YFSETQ. This chain's CDR3 is CASSLVLAGTDTQYF. CDR3 nucleotide sequence: TGCGCCAGCAGCTTGGTACTAGCGGGGACAGATACGCAGTATTTT.

The chain has TRBV28 and TRBJ2-6; TRBD1 is a possible D gene (5 bases). The germline V gene has CDR1 MDHEN and CDR2 SYDVKM. V was cut by 6 bases and J by 5 bases, with 14 bases left in between. The CDR3 sequence is 15 residues long. CDR3 in amino acids: CASSPQVPRANVLTF. The CDR3 nucleotides are TGTGCCAGCAGCCCACAGGTCCCTCGGGCCAACGTCCTGACTTTC.

The chain links TRBV18 to TRBJ2-7; 8 positions agree with TRBD1. CDR3 length: 16 residues. V lost 4 bases, J lost 1 base, and 9 bases stayed unmatched. CDR1 is KGHSH and CDR2 is LQKENI in the germline V gene. The CDR3 here is CASSRSGQGYSYEQYF. The CDR3 DNA reads TGTGCCAGCTCACGATCCGGACAGGGATATTCCTACGAGCAGTACTTC.

As regards this clone: Other DNA sequences in the same sample also yield this CDR3. The V gene is TRBV2, the J gene TRBJ1-6, with 7 bases aligning to TRBD1. This CDR3 is built from 14 residues. The germline CDR1 and CDR2 sequences are SNHLY and FYNNEI. V lost 4 bases, J lost 7 bases, and 4 bases stayed unmatched. The CDR3 sequence: CASSVGTENSPLHF. As DNA, the CDR3 is TGTGCCAGCAGTGTTGGGACAGAAAATTCACCCCTCCACTTT.

The chain carries TRBV29-1 and TRBJ2-3; TRBD2 agrees at 9 bases. The CDR3 runs 14 residues. Per the germline V gene, CDR1 is SQVTM and CDR2 is ANQGSEA. J lost 0 bases, V lost 7 bases, and 5 bases had no gene match. In DNA form, the CDR3 reads TGCAGCGCGGCTAGCGGGGTCAGCACAGATACGCAGTATTTT. Protein: CSAASGVSTDTQYF.

The chain recombines TRBV5-1 with TRBJ2-3; TRBD1 matches 7 bases. There are 15 residues in the CDR3. Per the germline V gene, CDR1 is SGHRS and CDR2 is YFSETQ. V gave up 4 bases and J gave up 6 bases; unmatched junction bases: 11. CDR3 amino acids: CASSPTGDKFDTQYF. The CDR3 nucleotides are TGCGCCAGCAGCCCCACAGGGGATAAATTCGATACGCAGTATTTT.

The chain combines TRBV7-8 with TRBJ1-3; D uncertain. The CDR3 runs 16 residues. Germline values: CDR1 SGHVS, CDR2 FQNEAQ. The V end lost 0 bases, the J end lost 0 bases, and 9 bases lay between the germline ends. The DNA of the CDR3 is TGTGCCAGCAGCTTAGCGCCCGGGAGCTCTGGAAACACCATATATTTT. Protein sequence: CASSLAPGSSGNTIYF.

V and J are TRBV28 and TRBJ1-1; tentative D call: TRBD1 (6 bases). Trimming removed 5 bases at V and 5 bases at J, with 18 bases between. The CDR3 contains 15 residues. Germline V lookup: CDR1 MDHEN, CDR2 SYDVKM. DNA for the CDR3: TGTGCCAGCAGTATAAACGGGACACCCAGGACTGAAGCTTTCTTT. Translating it yields CASSINGTPRTEAFF.

J is TRBJ2-7 and V is TRBV6-5, with 8 bases identical to TRBD2. Germline CDR1 is MNHEY and CDR2 is SVGAGI. CDR3 size: 15 residues. Losses at the gene ends were 5 bases for V and 2 bases for J; bases not matched to a gene: 8. The CDR3 is CASSPSSAGAYEQYF. The CDR3 DNA sequence: TGTGCCAGCAGTCCGAGCTCAGCGGGAGCCTACGAGCAGTACTTC.

This clone was seen only once. The same CDR3 arises from other DNA sequences in this sample as well. The rearrangement joins TRBV5-4 to TRBJ1-2; 7 nucleotides agree with TRBD1. J was trimmed by 4 bases and V by 3 bases; bases with no gene match: 3. The germline V gene has CDR1 SGHNT and CDR2 YYREEE (reference sequence). There are 13 residues in the CDR3. The CDR3 DNA follows: TGTGCCAGCAGCTCGGGACAGAGCTATGGCTACACCTTC. Amino acids: CASSSGQSYGYTF.

This sequence joins TRBV18 and TRBJ1-3; 7 bases match TRBD1. The J segment lost 2 bases and the V segment lost 5 bases, leaving 12 bases of the junction unmatched. The germline CDR1 and CDR2 sequences are KGHSH and LQKENI. The CDR3 is 17 amino acids. CDR3 in DNA: TGTGCCAGCTCAAAACTGGGACAGTCCAACGCTGGAAACACCATATATTTT. It codes for CASSKLGQSNAGNTIYF. The variable domain in full, with the rest retrieved from reference TRBV18 and TRBJ1-3, is NAGVMQNPRHLVRRRGQEARLRCSPMKGHSHVYWYRQLPEEGLKFMVYLQKENIIDESGMPKERFSAEFPKEGPSILRIQQVVRGDSAAYFCASSKLGQSNAGNTIYFGEGSWLTVV.

The chain has TRBV19 and TRBJ2-7; TRBD1 or TRBD2 may be the D gene (5 bases each). V gave up 5 bases and J gave up 3 bases, with 14 bases separating them. The CDR3 runs 14 residues. Germline V CDR1 and CDR2: LNHDA, SQIVND (reference sequence). The CDR3 loop reads CASSSGWGNYEQYF. CDR3 DNA: TGTGCCAGTAGTTCTGGATGGGGGAACTACGAGCAGTACTTC.